The T cell receptor beta chain described here comes from a study of T cell responses to AZD1222 COVID-19 vaccine. Overall study results and limits: Samples come after the peak T cell response, not at day 14.

In this sample, this clone turned up once. The antigen remains undetermined. CDR3 length: 14 residues. The germline gives CDR1 MNHEY, CDR2 SVGAGI. Between the trimmed V and J ends, which lost 2 bases and 2 bases, there was a span of 9 bases. Profiling relied on immunoSEQ multiplex PCR, and the TCRdb table lists in-frame clones only, not all of them. The sample holds roughly 130,000 clones, 86% seen once. The sequence was collected from an adult in good health. The chain has TRBV6-5 and TRBJ1-2; no reliable D call. The specimen was peripheral blood, collected on day 0 of AZD1222 vaccination. Written as DNA, the CDR3 is TGTGCCAGCAGTTACAACCGGGGAAACTATGGCTACACCTTC. Its protein is CASSYNRGNYGYTF.